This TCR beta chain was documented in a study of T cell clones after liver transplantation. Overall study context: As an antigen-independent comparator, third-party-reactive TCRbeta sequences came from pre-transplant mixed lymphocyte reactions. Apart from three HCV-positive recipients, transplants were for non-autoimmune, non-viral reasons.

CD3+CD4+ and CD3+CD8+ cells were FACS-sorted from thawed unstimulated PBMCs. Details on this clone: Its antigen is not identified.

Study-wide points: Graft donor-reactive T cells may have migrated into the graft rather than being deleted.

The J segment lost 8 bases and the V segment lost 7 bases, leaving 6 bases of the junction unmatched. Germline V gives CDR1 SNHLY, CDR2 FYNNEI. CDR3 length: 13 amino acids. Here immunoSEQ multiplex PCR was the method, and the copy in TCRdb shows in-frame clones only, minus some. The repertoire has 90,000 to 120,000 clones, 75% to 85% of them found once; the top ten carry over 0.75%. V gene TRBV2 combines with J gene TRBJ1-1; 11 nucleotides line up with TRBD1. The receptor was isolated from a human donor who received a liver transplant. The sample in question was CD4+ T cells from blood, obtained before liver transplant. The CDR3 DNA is TGTGCCAGCACGGGACAGGGGGTACCCGAAGCTTTCTTT. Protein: CASTGQGVPEAFF.